These 26 T cell receptor beta chains share one sample of origin, sequenced in a study of tissue T cells after allogeneic stem cell transplantation. The time point was: mouse harvest day 14 after allogeneic transplant. Mouse grafts combined 10^7 T-cell-depleted bone marrow cells with 10^6 splenic CD5+ T cells. Assay used: immunoSEQ multiplex PCR; TCRdb lists only in-frame clones, some missing. The data contain some 5,000 clones, about 43% of them singletons. The sequenced sample was gut tissue. Source of these receptors: a female BALB/c mouse given C57BL/6 T cells with graft-versus-host disease after an allogeneic hematopoietic cell transplant.

This clone was found a few times. Gene names are the mouse ones. Coverage ceases 1 residue before the CDR3 finishes, and the germline J gene fills in the end. The chain joins TRBV19 to TRBJ2-7; 8 bases align to TRBD1. Trimming removed 4 bases from V and 0 bases from J; junction bases left unmatched: 6. The V gene's germline CDR1 is FNHDT and CDR2 SITEND (reference sequence). The CDR3 extends over 15 amino acids. The CDR3 DNA, read in part, is TGTGCCAGCAGTCCGAGACAGGGGCTCTCCTATGAACAGTAC. Translating it yields CASSPRQGLSYEQY. The full CDR3 is CASSPRQGLSYEQYF.

Only a few counts were recorded for this clone. Genes here carry mouse names. The read halts 1 residue ahead of the CDR3 end, with the missing end drawn from the germline J gene. The chain is built from TRBV26 and TRBJ1-3, with unresolved D. The CDR3 spans 14 residues. Germline assignment: CDR1 KGHPV and CDR2 FQNQEV (reference sequence). Trimming took off 2 bases at V and 0 bases at J, with 5 bases between the two ends. CDR3 DNA, as far as it was read: TGTGCCAGCAGTCTGGACCATTCTGGAAATACGCTCTAT. Translation gives CASSLDHSGNTLY. The full CDR3 is CASSLDHSGNTLYF.

This clone has only a few counts. The gene symbols are mouse symbols. Read sequence stops 1 residue before the CDR3 end, and the germline J gene provides the missing end. This sequence joins TRBV5 and TRBJ1-3; no clear D gene. CDR1 is LGHNA and CDR2 is YNLKQL in the germline V gene (reference sequence). Trimming stripped 1 base from V and 0 bases from J, with 4 bases between. The CDR3 covers 14 residues. Incomplete CDR3 DNA: TGTGCCAGCAGCCAAGCAGATTCTGGAAATACGCTCTAT. Translating it yields CASSQADSGNTLY. The whole CDR3 reads CASSQADSGNTLYF.

Regarding this clone: Gene names are the mouse ones. Sequencing ends 1 residue short of the CDR3 end; the germline J gene provides the rest. The gene calls are TRBV13-2 and TRBJ2-2, with D possibly matching TRBD1 (6 bases). CDR3 length: 15 amino acids. Germline CDR1 NNHNN, CDR2 SYGAGS (reference sequence). V was shortened by 5 bases and J by 0 bases, with 11 bases between the two germline ends. The CDR3 reads CASGQGSANTGQLYF. The sequenced CDR3 bases are TGTGCCAGCGGACAGGGCTCCGCAAACACCGGGCAGCTCTAC.

This clone was observed a handful of times. Any gene name here is a mouse gene name. Read sequence stops 1 residue before the CDR3 end, and the germline J gene provides the missing end. The V gene is TRBV3, the J gene TRBJ2-2; a weak D match, TRBD2 (6 bases). CDR1 and CDR2 from the germline V gene are SNHLY and FYNGKV (reference sequence). V was clipped by 4 bases and J by 1 base, with 10 bases between them. The CDR3 runs to 15 residues. Incomplete CDR3 DNA: TGTGCCAGCAGCTCACTGGGCCTAAACACCGGGCAGCTCTAC. It translates to CASSSLGLNTGQLY. The entire CDR3 is CASSSLGLNTGQLYF.

A word on this clone: Mouse gene names and germline throughout. The observed sequence ends 1 residue before the CDR3 terminus, with the missing tail filled in from the germline J gene. The V gene is TRBV3, the J gene TRBJ1-2; D ambiguous. V lost 5 bases to trimming and J lost 0 bases, with 10 bases between them. This CDR3 spans 14 amino acids. Germline CDR1 is SNHLY and CDR2 is FYNGKV (reference sequence). The covered CDR3 bases are TGTGCCAGCAGCCCCTTCAATGCAAACTCCGACTACACC. Amino acid sequence: CASSPFNANSDYT. The full CDR3 sequence reads CASSPFNANSDYTF.

In the case of this clone: Mouse names are used for the genes. CDR3 sequence: CASSSNSAETLCW. The sequenced part of the CDR3 DNA is TGTGCCAGCAGCTCCAATAGTGCAGAAACGCTGTGT. The rearrangement links TRBV3 to TRBJ1-7; TRBD1 is taken as the D call from the table, unchecked against the DNA. The end of the TCRdb CDR3 is not reached, since the read stops 1 residue before it. TRBJ1-7 carries the ORF label, with uncertain function. In germline, CDR1 is SNHLY, CDR2 FYNGKV (reference sequence). CDR3 size: 13 residues.

This clone was observed a handful of times. The listed genes are named as in mouse. The read ends 1 residue shy of where the CDR3 ends; the end is completed using the germline J gene. The chain links TRBV15 to TRBJ2-1, with D hard to call. There are 12 residues in the CDR3. The V gene's germline CDR1 is SGHND and CDR2 FRSKSL. V lost 8 bases and J lost 1, with 6 bases in between. The sequenced part of the CDR3 DNA is TGTGCCAGCTGCCGGAACTATGCTGAGCAGTTC. Amino acid sequence: CASCRNYAEQF. From start to end, the CDR3 is CASCRNYAEQFF.

About this clone: All gene names here are mouse names. The CDR3 bases that were read are TGTGCTAGCAGTCCGCTGGGGGGCTCTAACTATGCTGAGCAGTTC. Protein sequence: CASSPLGGSNYAEQF. The whole CDR3 reads CASSPLGGSNYAEQFF. The chain recombines TRBV17 with TRBJ2-1, with TRBD2 matching over 8 bases. The read comes to an end 1 residue before the CDR3 does, leaving the germline J gene to fill in the end. Germline CDR1 MNHDT, CDR2 YYDKIL. V shed 5 bases, J shed 0 bases, and the junction held 6 bases outside the gene matches. This CDR3 region has 16 residues.

In its sample, this clone was seen once. Each gene name is a mouse one. The missing CDR3 end, 1 residue past where the read stops, is filled in from the germline J gene. V is TRBV26 and J is TRBJ2-4, with 12 bases matching TRBD2. There are 16 residues in the CDR3. V shed 4 bases, J shed 1 base, and the junction held 3 bases outside the gene matches. Germline lookup yields CDR1 KGHPV and CDR2 FQNQEV (reference sequence). CDR3 region: CASSHGTGGRQNTLYF. The covered CDR3 bases are TGTGCCAGCAGTCACGGGACTGGGGGGCGTCAAAACACCTTGTAC.

In its sample, this clone was seen once. Any gene name here is a mouse gene name. The read terminates 1 residue ahead of where the CDR3 ends, so the germline J gene completes it. The chain has TRBV12-1 and TRBJ2-7, with a possible D match to TRBD2 (5 bases). The CDR3 is 11 residues long. CDR1 SGHSN and CDR2 HYEKVE come from the germline V gene. The V end was cut by 1 base, the J end by 5 bases, with 5 bases between. The CDR3 DNA, read in part, is TGTGCCAGCTCTCTACTGGATGAACAGTAC. Translating gives CASSLLDEQY. In full, the CDR3 is CASSLLDEQYF.

This clone was counted a few times. Here the gene names and germline are mouse. The sample holds other DNA sequences that translate to the same CDR3. CDR3 residues: CASSDGGNYAEQFF. The CDR3 DNA, read in part, is TGTGCCAGCAGTGATGGGGGGAACTATGCTGAGCAGTTC. The V gene is TRBV13-3, the J gene TRBJ2-1, with D perhaps matching TRBD1 or TRBD2 (5 bases each). The CDR3 extends 1 residue past the end of the read, so its final part is completed from the germline J gene. The CDR3 covers 14 residues. Germline V CDR1 and CDR2: NNHDY, SYVADS. Trimming took 0 bases from V and 1 from J, leaving 5 bases between them.

This clone is deemed medium-sized. Germline and genes: mouse. The read finishes 1 residue shy of the CDR3 end, and the germline J gene is used to complete it. This rearrangement joins TRBV17 to TRBJ2-2, with 9 bases that match TRBD1. Per germline, CDR1 MNHDT and CDR2 YYDKIL. The CDR3 runs to 14 residues. With V trimmed by 5 bases and J by 4 bases, 2 bases remained unmatched. The CDR3 DNA, read in part, is TGTGCTAGCAGTTGGACAGGGGTCACCGGGCAGCTCTAC. It encodes CASSWTGVTGQLY. The entire CDR3 protein is CASSWTGVTGQLYF. Combining the CDR3 with reference TRBV17 and TRBJ2-2 gives the whole variable domain DTTVKQNPRYKLARVGKPVNLICSQTMNHDTMYWYQKKPNQAPKLLLFYYDKILNREADTFEKFQSSRPNNSFCSLYIGSAGLEYSAMYLCASSWTGVTGQLYFGEGSKLTVL.

Points on this clone: Gene names follow the mouse nomenclature. The CDR3 goes on 1 residue after the read ends, and that part is filled in from the germline J gene. This chain joins TRBV31 and TRBJ1-1; 8 bases are shared with TRBD1. This CDR3 comprises 13 residues. The germline V gene encodes CDR1 GKSSPN and CDR2 SITVG. J was trimmed by 0 bases and V by 5 bases; bases with no gene match: 2. This chain's CDR3 is CAWPQGANTEVFF. The covered CDR3 bases are TGTGCCTGGCCACAGGGGGCAAACACAGAAGTCTTC.

This clone is hyperexpanded within its sample. Gene names refer to mouse genes. The sequence runs out 1 residue before the end of the CDR3; the remainder is reconstructed from the germline J gene. The chain recombines TRBV13-3 with TRBJ2-4; 10 nucleotides match TRBD1. V dropped 2 bases and J dropped 0; count of bases not matched to a gene: 3. CDR3 size: 16 residues. The germline V gene encodes CDR1 NNHDY and CDR2 SYVADS. The CDR3 sequence is CASSEGTGDSQNTLYF. The DNA read from the CDR3 is TGTGCCAGCAGTGAGGGGACAGGGGATAGTCAAAACACCTTGTAC.

Turning to this clone: Gene labels here are mouse ones. CDR3: CASSLGGGSQNTLYF. The covered CDR3 bases are TGTGCCAGCAGTCTGGGGGGCGGGAGTCAAAACACCTTGTAC. The chain has TRBV26 and TRBJ2-4; D possibly uses TRBD1 or TRBD2 (6 bases each). The read ends 1 residue early relative to the CDR3; the germline J gene fills the gap. Germline lookup yields CDR1 KGHPV and CDR2 FQNQEV (reference sequence). Trimming pared 2 bases from V and 0 bases from J, leaving 9 bases between. There are 15 residues in the CDR3.

Notes on this clone: The gene names here belong to mouse. With the read ending 1 residue before the CDR3 end, the germline J gene is used to fill in that end. The V and J genes are TRBV1 and TRBJ2-5; no clear D gene. This CDR3 is built from 12 residues. Germline CDR1 is NSQYPW and CDR2 is LRSPGD (reference sequence). V was trimmed by 1 base and J by 4 bases, leaving 3 bases between them. The CDR3 region is CTCSAGEDTQYF. CDR3 DNA (partial): TGCACCTGCAGTGCAGGGGAAGACACCCAGTAC. The full variable domain, its missing parts supplied by reference TRBV1 and TRBJ2-5, is VTLLEQNPRWRLVPRGQAVNLRCILKNSQYPWMSWYQQDLQKQLQWLFTLRSPGDKEVKSLPGADYLATRVTDTELRLQVANMSQGRTLYCTCSAGEDTQYFGPGTRLLVL.

About this clone itself: Mouse gene names and germline throughout. The sequenced fragment ends 1 residue before the CDR3 boundary, so the rest is inferred from the germline J gene. The V call is TRBV3, the J call TRBJ2-7; D is perhaps TRBD1 (5 bases). The CDR3 extends over 13 amino acids. Germline values: CDR1 SNHLY, CDR2 FYNGKV (reference sequence). Between the trimmed V and J ends, which lost 2 bases and 3 bases, there was a span of 8 bases. CDR3 in amino acids: CASSLRTLYEQYF. The DNA read from the CDR3 is TGTGCCAGCAGCTTACGGACACTCTATGAACAGTAC.

Comment on this clone: The genes are named according to mouse. The read comes to an end 1 residue before the CDR3 does, leaving the germline J gene to fill in the end. V and J are TRBV1 and TRBJ1-2; D perhaps matches TRBD1 (5 bases). CDR1 is NSQYPW and CDR2 is LRSPGD in the germline V gene (reference sequence). There are 14 residues in the CDR3. V was pared by 2 bases and J by 1 base, with 8 bases between. The covered CDR3 bases are TGCACCTGCAGTGCAAACAGGAAAAACTCCGACTACACC. Its translation: CTCSANRKNSDYT. The full CDR3 reads CTCSANRKNSDYTF.

In its sample, this clone ranks as medium-sized. Here the gene names and germline are mouse. With the read ending 1 residue before the CDR3 end, the germline J gene is used to fill in that end. This sequence joins TRBV12-1 and TRBJ2-4; 8 bases are a match to TRBD1. V trimming: 3 bases; J trimming: 4 bases; junction bases outside the gene matches: 2. The CDR3 spans 13 residues. CDR1 SGHSN and CDR2 HYEKVE come from the germline V gene. CDR3 loop: CASSVTGENTLYF. The DNA read from the CDR3 is TGTGCCAGCTCTGTGACAGGGGAAAACACCTTGTAC.

This clone was observed a handful of times. Gene names are mouse gene names. Read coverage stops 1 residue before the CDR3 terminus; the germline J gene supplies the remainder. The chain carries TRBV23 and TRBJ2-4; the table's D call, TRBD1, has no DNA check behind it. The CDR3 is 14 amino acids. Germline CDR1 reads KGHTA; CDR2 reads FQNQQP. Partial CDR3 DNA: TGCTCCAGCAGTCAATCCAGGGGTCAAAACACCTTGTAC. It codes for CSSSQSRGQNTLY. The full CDR3 sequence reads CSSSQSRGQNTLYF.

Concerning this clone: Genes and germline come from the mouse. The read stops 1 residue short of the end of the CDR3; the missing end is completed from the germline J gene. The rearrangement joins TRBV19 to TRBJ2-7; D uncertain. The CDR3 length is 14 residues. Trimming stripped 2 bases from V and 0 bases from J, with 9 bases between. Germline V gene sequence: CDR1 FNHDT, CDR2 SITEND (reference sequence). This CDR3 is CASSMGRSSYEQYF. Incomplete CDR3 DNA: TGTGCCAGCAGTATGGGCAGGAGCTCCTATGAACAGTAC. The full variable domain, rest sourced from reference TRBV19 and TRBJ2-7, is GGIITQTPKFLIGQEGQKLTLKCQQNFNHDTMYWYRQDSGKGLRLIYYSITENDLQKGDLSEGYDASREKKSSFSLTVTSAQKNEMAVFLCASSMGRSSYEQYFGPGTRLTVL.

As to this clone: Gene names follow the mouse nomenclature. The read halts 1 residue ahead of the CDR3 end, with the missing end drawn from the germline J gene. The V gene is TRBV5, the J gene TRBJ2-7; TRBD2 agrees at 9 bases. Germline CDR1 LGHNA, CDR2 YNLKQL (reference sequence). V lost 0 bases and J lost 6; bases outside the gene matches: 3. The CDR3 length is 14 residues. CDR3: CASSQEGTGSEQYF. The CDR3 bases that were read are TGTGCCAGCAGCCAAGAGGGGACTGGGAGTGAACAGTAC.

A remark on this clone: Mouse gene names and germline throughout. CDR3 bases read: TGTGCCAGCAGTATAAGTAGAGCAAACACAGAAGTCTTC. Protein sequence: CASSISRANTEVF. The whole CDR3 sequence reads CASSISRANTEVFF. The rearrangement links TRBV19 to TRBJ1-1; unclear D gene. The CDR3 end lies 1 residue beyond the end of the read and is filled in from the germline J gene. In germline, CDR1 is FNHDT, CDR2 SITEND (reference sequence). Deletions cut 1 base from V and 0 bases from J, with 7 bases between. The CDR3 covers 14 residues.

In the case of this clone: Gene names and germline match the mouse. The read ends 1 residue before the CDR3 terminus; that terminus is restored from the germline J gene. The chain joins TRBV3 to TRBJ2-5; TRBD2 matches 10 bases. The CDR3 is 14 amino acids. Looked up from germline, CDR1 is SNHLY and CDR2 is FYNGKV (reference sequence). J was trimmed by 5 bases and V by 4 bases; bases with no gene match: 3. The CDR3 DNA, read in part, is TGTGCCAGCAGCTCCCGGGACTGGGGAGACACCCAGTAC. Residues: CASSSRDWGDTQY. The CDR3 in its entirety is CASSSRDWGDTQYF.

With regard to this clone: Here the gene names and germline are mouse. The sequenced part of the CDR3 DNA is TGTGCCAGCAGTGACGTGACTGGGGGGGACTATGCTGAGCAGTTC. Protein: CASSDVTGGDYAEQF. The entire CDR3 protein is CASSDVTGGDYAEQFF. The chain uses TRBV13-3 and TRBJ2-1; 11 nucleotides agree with TRBD2. The read gets to within 1 residue of the CDR3 end, and the germline J gene fills in the rest. This CDR3 spans 16 amino acids. CDR1 is NNHDY and CDR2 is SYVADS in the germline V gene. Germline trimming cut 2 bases from V and 2 bases from J; bases unmatched to any gene: 3.